Each of the 13 T cell receptor beta chains below was sequenced from the same sample in a study of blood T cells in healthy people across ages. A second about 6 to 12 cycle PCR used barcoded and J-beta primers. One entry per CDR3 protein, called by TCRdb with MiXCR from the 5' RACE reads. The sample lists around 800,000 distinct CDR3 sequences; about 59% were seen once. Material: blood. These receptors were taken from a man between 25 and 39 years old in good health.

The chain has TRBV13 and TRBJ1-2, with TRBD1 as a possible D gene (6 bases). With 5 bases removed from V and 2 bases from J, the gap between germline ends came to 18 bases. Germline assignment: CDR1 PRHDT and CDR2 FYEKMQ (reference sequence). This CDR3 region has 16 residues. The CDR3 bases are TGTGCCAGCAGCCCTTTCCGTGGGGGCGGAAACTATGGCTACACCTTC. Protein product: CASSPFRGGGNYGYTF.

This clonotype came up a few times. The rearrangement links TRBV6-1 to TRBJ2-1, with D tentatively TRBD1 or TRBD2 (6 bases each). In germline, CDR1 is MNHNS, CDR2 SASEGT. This CDR3 region has 13 residues. Trimming took off 3 bases at V and 8 bases at J, with 11 bases between the two ends. The CDR3 reads CASSESGAYEQFF. In DNA form, the CDR3 reads TGTGCCAGCAGTGAGTCGGGGGCGTATGAGCAGTTCTTC.

The chain links TRBV7-7 to TRBJ2-5, with 14 bases that match TRBD2. The V gene's germline CDR1 is SSHAT and CDR2 FNYEAQ (reference sequence). V lost 1 base and J lost 3; bases outside the gene matches: 4. This CDR3 is built from 17 residues. This chain's CDR3 is CASSLGGLAGAKETQYF. The DNA of the CDR3 is TGTGCCAGCAGCTTAGGGGGACTAGCGGGGGCAAAAGAGACCCAGTACTTC.

The genes are TRBV29-1 and TRBJ2-5; no clear D gene. Looked up from germline, CDR1 is SQVTM and CDR2 is ANQGSEA. The CDR3 covers 11 residues. Trimming removed 4 bases from V and 7 bases from J, with 10 bases in between. CDR3 protein: CSVGVSGTQYF. The CDR3 coding sequence is TGCAGCGTTGGAGTGTCTGGGACCCAGTACTTC. The full variable domain, rest sourced from reference TRBV29-1 and TRBJ2-5, is SAVISQKPSRDICQRGTSLTIQCQVDSQVTMMFWYRQQPGQSLTLIATANQGSEATYESGFVIDKFPISRPNLTFSTLTVSNMSPEDSSIYLCSVGVSGTQYFGPGTRLLVL.

The chain couples TRBV7-9 to TRBJ2-3; D may be TRBD1 or TRBD2 (6 bases each). V gave up 5 bases and J gave up 7 bases, with 19 bases separating them. CDR3 length: 15 amino acids. Germline V lookup: CDR1 SEHNR, CDR2 FQNEAQ (reference sequence). This CDR3 is CASSPKGGLLHTQYF. In nucleotides, the CDR3 is TGTGCCAGCAGCCCTAAAGGGGGGCTACTTCATACGCAGTATTTT.

The chain couples TRBV11-2 to TRBJ2-1, with 8 nucleotides matching TRBD1. This CDR3 has 16 amino acids. Germline CDR1 is SGHAT and CDR2 is FQNNGV. V trimming: 5 bases; J trimming: 3 bases; junction bases outside the gene matches: 9. The CDR3 protein is CASSPWDRSLYNEQFF. CDR3 DNA sequence: TGTGCCAGCAGCCCCTGGGACAGGTCCCTCTACAATGAGCAGTTCTTC.

The chain joins TRBV12-3 or TRBV12-4 to TRBJ1-1; 11 bases align to TRBD1. The CDR3 sequence is 15 residues long. Trimming removed 6 bases from V and 3 bases from J; junction bases left unmatched: 6. CDR3 loop: CASSVDRGRDTEAFF. The CDR3 DNA follows: TGTGCCAGCAGCGTGGACAGGGGGCGAGACACTGAAGCTTTCTTT.

This chain links TRBV29-1 with TRBJ2-2; D is uncertain. Germline V gene data show CDR1 as SQVTM and CDR2 as ANQGSEA. V was trimmed by 4 bases and J by 2 bases, leaving 8 bases between them. The CDR3 runs 13 residues. The CDR3, as DNA: TGCAGCGTTGTGGGGATCAACACCGGGGAGCTGTTTTTT. Its protein product is CSVVGINTGELFF.

The chain couples TRBV20-1 to TRBJ2-1; weak D call: TRBD1 (7 bases). Germline lookup yields CDR1 DFQATT and CDR2 SNEGSKA (reference sequence). Deletions cut 5 bases from V and 4 bases from J, with 21 bases between. The CDR3 contains 16 residues. In nucleotides, the CDR3 is TGCAGTGCTCAAGAATTCGGGAGACAGGGTTACAATGAGCAGTTCTTC. It specifies CSAQEFGRQGYNEQFF.

This clonotype was seen once. This chain joins TRBV28 and TRBJ2-6; no firm D call. Trimming pared 6 bases from V and 1 base from J, leaving 16 bases between. The CDR3 is made up of 17 amino acids. Germline V gene sequence: CDR1 MDHEN, CDR2 SYDVKM. The CDR3 spells CASRQTLTASGANVLTF. CDR3 bases: TGTGCCAGCAGGCAAACCCTCACAGCGTCTGGGGCCAACGTCCTGACTTTC.

This clonotype was counted only a few times. J is TRBJ2-1 and V is TRBV7-2, with 7 bases lining up with TRBD1. Trimming took 5 bases from V and 0 from J; bases not matched to a gene: 4. Germline CDR1 SGHTA, CDR2 FQGNSA. The CDR3 totals 15 residues. CDR3 sequence: CASSPDRVSYNEQFF. The DNA for the CDR3 is TGTGCCAGCAGCCCTGACAGGGTCTCCTACAATGAGCAGTTCTTC.

The rearrangement uses TRBV6-5 and TRBJ2-7, with D tentatively TRBD1 (6 bases). This CDR3 comprises 15 residues. Trimming cost V 1 base and J 5 bases, with 15 bases left between them. From germline, CDR1 is MNHEY and CDR2 SVGAGI. CDR3 residues: CASSYWGPRFDEQYF. CDR3 in DNA: TGTGCCAGCAGTTACTGGGGGCCTAGGTTCGACGAGCAGTACTTC.

V and J are TRBV7-2 and TRBJ2-1; D perhaps matches TRBD1 (6 bases). Germline loops: CDR1 SGHTA, CDR2 FQGNSA. The CDR3 totals 15 residues. The V and J ends lost 2 bases and 3 bases respectively, with 11 bases between them. The CDR3 sequence: CASSLKGVDYNEQFF. Here the CDR3 DNA reads TGTGCCAGCAGCTTAAAGGGGGTCGACTACAATGAGCAGTTCTTC.